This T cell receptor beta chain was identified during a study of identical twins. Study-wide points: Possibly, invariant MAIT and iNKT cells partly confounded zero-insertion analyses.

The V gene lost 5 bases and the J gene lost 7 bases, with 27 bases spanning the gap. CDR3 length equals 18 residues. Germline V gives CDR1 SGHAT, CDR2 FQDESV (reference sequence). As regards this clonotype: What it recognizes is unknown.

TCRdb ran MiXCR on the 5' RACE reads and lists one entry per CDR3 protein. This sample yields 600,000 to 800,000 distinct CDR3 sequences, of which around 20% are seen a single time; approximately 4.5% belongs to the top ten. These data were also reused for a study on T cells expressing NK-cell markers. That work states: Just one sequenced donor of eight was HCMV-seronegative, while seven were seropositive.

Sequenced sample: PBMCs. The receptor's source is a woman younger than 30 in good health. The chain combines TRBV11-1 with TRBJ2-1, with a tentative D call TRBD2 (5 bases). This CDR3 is CASSPRWSRAGLRNEQFF. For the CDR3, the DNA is TGTGCCAGCAGCCCCCGTTGGTCCCGGGCGGGCCTAAGGAATGAGCAGTTCTTC.